Below are 9 T cell receptor beta chains sequenced from a single sample in a study of T cells after yellow fever vaccination. TCRdb reanalysed the 5' RACE reads using MiXCR and keeps one entry per CDR3 protein. The sample contains about 350,000 distinct CDR3 sequences, 11% of which appear only once. The material was PBMCs, obtained on the day of the first yellow fever vaccination. The receptor source for this set is a man younger than 35 who received the YFV17D yellow fever vaccine.

The J gene is TRBJ2-7, the V gene TRBV6-2 or TRBV6-3; unclear D gene. The CDR3 is made up of 14 amino acids. The ends were cut back, 3 bases at V and 2 bases at J, with 11 bases in the middle. Germline loops: CDR1 MNHEY, CDR2 SVGEGT. The CDR3 region has the DNA TGTGCCAGCAGTTATTTCACTTACCCCTACGAGCAGTACTTC. As protein: CASSYFTYPYEQYF.

This clonotype was observed a handful of times. This chain joins TRBV6-1 and TRBJ2-1; D might be TRBD2 (6 bases). Germline CDR1 reads MNHNS; CDR2 reads SASEGT. The CDR3 is 17 amino acids. Trimming took off 5 bases at V and 0 bases at J, with 17 bases between the two ends. CDR3 loop: CASSPPHLTSSYNEQFF. In DNA, the CDR3 is TGTGCCAGCAGTCCCCCACACTTGACTAGCTCCTACAATGAGCAGTTCTTC.

This clonotype was counted between two and nine times. V and J are TRBV9 and TRBJ1-1; D gene unclear. V was shortened by 1 base and J by 1 base, with 8 bases between the two germline ends. Germline V gives CDR1 SGDLS, CDR2 YYNGEE. The CDR3 is 14 amino acids. The CDR3 reads CASSVSDGNTEAFF. CDR3 nucleotides: TGTGCCAGCAGCGTATCAGACGGGAACACTGAAGCTTTCTTT.

This clonotype was seen a few times. J is TRBJ2-5 and V is TRBV19, with unresolved D. CDR3 size: 14 residues. Per germline, CDR1 LNHDA and CDR2 SQIVND (reference sequence). V lost 6 bases and J lost 5, with 16 bases in between. CDR3 sequence (DNA): TGTGCCAGTAGAATTTCTGGGGTTGCGGAGACCCAGTACTTC. Its translation is CASRISGVAETQYF.

V gene TRBV5-6 combines with J gene TRBJ2-4; D perhaps matches TRBD1 (5 bases). The CDR3 is made up of 13 amino acids. Germline V CDR1 and CDR2: SGHDT, YYEEEE. The ends were cut back, 4 bases at V and 15 bases at J, with 20 bases in the middle. CDR3 DNA sequence: TGTGCCAGCAGCCTTGGGGTCCTCTGGACATCGTACTTC. It codes for CASSLGVLWTSYF.

The chain links TRBV12-3 or TRBV12-4 to TRBJ2-7; 10 bases map to TRBD1. The CDR3 length is 14 residues. Trimming cost V 3 bases and J 6 bases; bases outside gene matches: 5. The CDR3 region is CASSFRQGAVEQYF. The CDR3 DNA reads as TGTGCCAGCAGTTTTAGACAGGGGGCCGTCGAGCAGTACTTC.

The rearrangement links TRBV19 to TRBJ2-7, with D maybe TRBD1 (6 bases). The CDR3 contains 16 residues. Between the trimmed V and J ends, which lost 3 bases and 3 bases, there was a span of 18 bases. Germline CDR1 LNHDA, CDR2 SQIVND (reference sequence). DNA of the CDR3: TGTGCCAGTAGTATTCGTGGCAGGGGAACGATCTACGAGCAGTACTTC. Its protein is CASSIRGRGTIYEQYF.

The sample holds a few counts of this clonotype. V usage is TRBV5-1 and J usage is TRBJ1-2, with TRBD1 matching 8 bases. Germline V gives CDR1 SGHRS, CDR2 YFSETQ. This CDR3 contains 15 residues. V trimming: 0 bases; J trimming: 3 bases; junction bases outside the gene matches: 4. The CDR3 nucleotides read TGCGCCAGCAGCTTGGAAGGACAGGGAGACTATGGCTACACCTTC. Amino acid sequence: CASSLEGQGDYGYTF.

V gene TRBV29-1 combines with J gene TRBJ2-5; TRBD2 is a possible D gene (5 bases). V was shortened by 0 bases and J by 5 bases, with 13 bases between the two germline ends. This CDR3 has 14 amino acids. Germline assignment: CDR1 SQVTM and CDR2 ANQGSEA. In DNA, the CDR3 is TGCAGCGTTGAAGATCTTTCCGGGATGGAGACCCAGTACTTC. Translation: CSVEDLSGMETQYF.